This entry concerns a single T cell receptor beta chain. Its antigen is not known. Germline values: CDR1 SGDLS, CDR2 YYNGEE. Trimming left V 0 bases short and J 7 bases short, with 8 bases between. The CDR3 has 13 residues. Assay used: immunoSEQ multiplex PCR; TCRdb lists only in-frame clones, some missing. This table has about 21,000 clones, about 94% appearing once. The sample belongs to a study of PD-1 blockade in classical Hodgkin lymphoma. The time point is: newly diagnosed, previously untreated cHL patient sample. Notes on the study in general: Repertoire differences lack defined causes, possibly disease activity or prior therapy. Relapsed/refractory patients reportedly had the lowest baseline TCR diversity, below newly diagnosed patients, who were below healthy donors.

Sequencing was done on a sample of peripheral blood mononuclear cells (PBMCs). The clonotype originates from a human donor with classical Hodgkin lymphoma. V and J are TRBV9 and TRBJ1-5; tentatively, D is TRBD1 (6 bases). This CDR3 is CASSVEGGQPQHF. CDR3 coding DNA: TGTGCCAGCAGCGTAGAGGGGGGGCAGCCCCAGCATTTT.